This T cell receptor beta chain was profiled in a study of T-cell memory formation after mild COVID-19. In the study overall: Largely, TCR clusters stayed within a single donor.

With 5 bases clipped from V and 0 bases from J, the junction kept 9 bases outside the gene matches. Germline lookup yields CDR1 SGHAT and CDR2 FQNNGV. There are 17 residues in the CDR3. The table lists this clonotype with a few counts. Using constant-segment primers, 5'RACE produced TCR alpha and TCR beta cDNA libraries carrying sample barcodes and UMIs. From the 5' RACE reads, TCRdb called clonotypes with MiXCR, one entry per CDR3 protein. The data hold 400,000 to 500,000 distinct CDR3 sequences, with roughly 20% observed a single time. V is TRBV11-2 and J is TRBJ1-3, with 8 bases matching TRBD1. This receptor was identified in an adult woman who had mild COVID-19 (a few samples of this study predate the infection). Cell type and time point are not known. Specimen: PBMCs or a T cell subset sorted from them (not recorded which). In DNA form, the CDR3 reads TGTGCCAGCAGCCGAATAGGACAGGGTCGCTCTGGAAACACCATATATTTT. This codes for CASSRIGQGRSGNTIYF.